The source of this T cell receptor (beta chain) is a study of shared clonotypes between healthy human individuals. Between the trimmed V and J ends, which lost 4 bases and 0 bases, there was a span of 18 bases. The CDR3 is made up of 17 amino acids. Per the germline V gene, CDR1 is MDHEN and CDR2 is SYDVKM. Notes on this clone: The antigen remains unidentified.

Assay used: immunoSEQ multiplex PCR; TCRdb lists only in-frame clones, some missing. The table has more than 850,000 clones, 78% seen once. The study's findings and limits: Despite large depth, rarefaction showed incomplete sorted-subset sequencing. A few donors shared 4.5% to 6.5% of their naive CD4 clonotypes. Genetic and exposure-history diversity was limited by the small donor number.

The study drew its donors from healthy HIV-negative adults without recent acute infections or vaccinations. The sequence was collected from a man aged 18-30 years in good health. Some clones in this sample may be carry-over from other donors' samples. The chain links TRBV28 to TRBJ1-2, with D unresolved. The sequencing sample was made of memory CD4+ T cells from PBMCs. Subset noted: CD45RA-negative fraction. The CDR3: CASSSPREGAANYGYTF. DNA of the CDR3: TGTGCCAGCAGTTCCCCTCGAGAGGGTGCGGCTAACTATGGCTACACCTTC.